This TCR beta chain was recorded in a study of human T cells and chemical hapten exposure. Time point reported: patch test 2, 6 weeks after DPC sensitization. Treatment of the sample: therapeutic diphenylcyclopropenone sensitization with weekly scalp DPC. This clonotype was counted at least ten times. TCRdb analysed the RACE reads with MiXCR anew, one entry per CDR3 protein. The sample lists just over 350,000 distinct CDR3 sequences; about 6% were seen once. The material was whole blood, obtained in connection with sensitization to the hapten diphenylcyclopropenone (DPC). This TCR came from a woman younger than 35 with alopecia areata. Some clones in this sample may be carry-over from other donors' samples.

DNA for the CDR3: TGTGCCAGCAGCGTCAGACAGGGGCGGGCGAACACTGAAGCTTTCTTT. Amino acids: CASSVRQGRANTEAFF. The chain joins TRBV7-8 to TRBJ1-1; 8 bases are shared with TRBD1. V shed 5 bases, J shed 1 base, and the junction held 9 bases outside the gene matches. Germline V gene lookup returns CDR1 SGHVS and CDR2 FQNEAQ. The CDR3 extends over 16 amino acids. Supplemented by reference TRBV7-8 and TRBJ1-1, the full variable domain reads GAGVSQSPRYKVAKRGQDVALRCDPISGHVSLFWYQQALGQGPEFLTYFQNEAQLDKSGLPSDRFFAERPEGSVSTLKIQRTQQEDSAVYLCASSVRQGRANTEAFFGQGTRLTVV.